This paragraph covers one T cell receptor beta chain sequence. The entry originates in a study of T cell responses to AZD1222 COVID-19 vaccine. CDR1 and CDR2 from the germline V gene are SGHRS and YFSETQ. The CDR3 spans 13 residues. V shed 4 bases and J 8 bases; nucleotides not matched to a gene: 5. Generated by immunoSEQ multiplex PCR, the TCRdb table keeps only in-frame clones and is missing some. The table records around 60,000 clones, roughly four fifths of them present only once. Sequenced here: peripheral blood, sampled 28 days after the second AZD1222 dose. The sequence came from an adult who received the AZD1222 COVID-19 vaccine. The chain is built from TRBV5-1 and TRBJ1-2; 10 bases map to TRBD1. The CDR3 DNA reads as TGCGCCAGCAGCCTGACAGGGGGCGACGGCTACACCTTC. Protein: CASSLTGGDGYTF. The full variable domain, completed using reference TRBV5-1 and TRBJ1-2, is KAGVTQTPRYLIKTRGQQVTLSCSPISGHRSVSWYQQTPGQGLQFLFEYFSETQRNKGNFPGRFSGRQFSNSRSEMNVSTLELGDSALYLCASSLTGGDGYTFGSGTRLTVV.